This T cell receptor (beta chain) was identified in a study of yellow fever vaccine responses in identical twins. Findings and limits, study-wide: In identical twins, vaccine T cell responses appeared partly shared and partly individual.

Note on this clonotype: Its antigen is unknown.

The CDR3 has 11 amino acids. Germline CDR1 is SNHLY and CDR2 is FYNNEI. J was trimmed by 7 bases and V by 11 bases; bases with no gene match: 2. TCRdb called the RT-PCR reads again in MiXCR, with one record for every CDR3 protein. The sample contains 2,000 to 2,500 distinct CDR3 sequences, about 79% of which appear only once. Sequencing was performed on T cells from blood (PBMCs), unsorted or a sorted subset (not recorded which), taken before or after yellow fever vaccination (not recorded which). The receptor's source is a woman aged 18-29 years who received the yellow fever vaccine. The V and J genes are TRBV2 and TRBJ2-7; 13 bases are shared with TRBD2. The CDR3, as DNA: TGTGCCGGACTAGCGGGAGAAGAGCAGTACTTC. Its translation is CAGLAGEEQYF.